Each of the 26 T cell receptor beta chains below was sequenced from the same sample in a study of blood T cell repertoires in COVID-19. TCRdb's copy holds only in-frame clones and misses some; the assay was immunoSEQ multiplex PCR. The sample consists of around 140,000 clones, less than 90% of them appearing once. Source material: peripheral blood. All receptors derive from a man aged 60 to 69 with acute or convalescent COVID-19.

Here the CDR3 DNA reads TGTGCCAGCAGTTCCCCGGGACAGAAGTCCAATGAGCAGTTCTTC. Translation gives CASSSPGQKSNEQFF. J is TRBJ2-1 and V is TRBV27; 7 bases match TRBD1. This CDR3 has 15 residues. The V segment lost 4 bases and the J segment 6 bases; nucleotides outside the gene matches: 9. The germline V gene encodes CDR1 MNHEY and CDR2 SMNVEV (reference sequence).

This rearrangement joins TRBV18 to TRBJ1-2; D is unclear. V was trimmed by 3 bases and J by 0 bases, leaving 11 bases between them. Germline V gene lookup returns CDR1 KGHSH and CDR2 LQKENI. This CDR3 region has 15 residues. This chain's CDR3 is CASSPGRNTNYGYTF. As DNA, the CDR3 is TGTGCCAGCTCACCGGGCAGAAACACTAACTATGGCTACACCTTC.

This clone was seen at least ten times. V gene TRBV11-1 combines with J gene TRBJ1-6; D is possibly TRBD1 (6 bases). CDR1 is SGHAT and CDR2 is FQDESV in the germline V gene (reference sequence). This CDR3 spans 14 amino acids. Trimming pared 5 bases from V and 6 bases from J, leaving 11 bases between. CDR3 sequence reads: CASSTGRLNSPLHF. In DNA, the CDR3 is TGTGCCAGCAGCACAGGGCGTCTTAATTCACCCCTCCACTTT.

This clone was seen a single time. CDR3 DNA: TGTGCCAGCAGCCACCTGGAGGGCGGACAAGAGACCCAGTACTTC. Translating gives CASSHLEGGQETQYF. This chain connects TRBV5-8 to TRBJ2-5, with D maybe TRBD2 (6 bases). This CDR3 comprises 15 residues. Trimming left V 4 bases short and J 2 bases short, with 15 bases between. Germline V gene sequence: CDR1 SGHTS, CDR2 YDEGEE.

The gene calls are TRBV5-1 and TRBJ1-2; 10 positions agree with TRBD1. The junction had 10 bases not matched to a gene; V was cut back by 2 bases and J by 0 bases. The V gene's germline CDR1 is SGHRS and CDR2 YFSETQ. The CDR3 is 18 residues long. CDR3 sequence reads: CASSLGLTGGRTNYGYTF. CDR3 DNA: TGCGCCAGCAGCTTAGGTCTGACAGGGGGCCGGACTAACTATGGCTACACCTTC.

The gene calls are TRBV5-1 and TRBJ2-2, with D hard to call. CDR3 length equals 14 residues. Trimming left V 1 base short and J 0 bases short, with 4 bases between. CDR1 is SGHRS and CDR2 is YFSETQ in the germline V gene. CDR3 bases: TGCGCCAGCAGCTTGATCACGAACACCGGGGAGCTGTTTTTT. It codes for CASSLITNTGELFF. The whole variable domain, filled in from reference TRBV5-1 and TRBJ2-2, reads KAGVTQTPRYLIKTRGQQVTLSCSPISGHRSVSWYQQTPGQGLQFLFEYFSETQRNKGNFPGRFSGRQFSNSRSEMNVSTLELGDSALYLCASSLITNTGELFFGEGSRLTVL.

This chain links TRBV7-9 with TRBJ1-2; D not resolved. This CDR3 spans 13 amino acids. V was cut by 4 bases and J by 5 bases, with 11 bases left in between. Germline-derived CDR1 and CDR2 are SEHNR and FQNEAQ (reference sequence). CDR3 loop: CASSSGGFYGYTF. The CDR3, as DNA: TGTGCCAGCAGCTCAGGCGGGTTTTATGGCTACACCTTC.

This sequence joins TRBV29-1 and TRBJ1-1; perhaps TRBD1 as D (6 bases). V was cut by 5 bases and J by 6 bases, with 16 bases left in between. The CDR3 spans 13 residues. CDR1 is SQVTM and CDR2 is ANQGSEA in the germline V gene. The CDR3 sequence: CSVPDRFFAEAFF. The CDR3 coding sequence is TGCAGCGTTCCCGACAGGTTTTTTGCTGAAGCTTTCTTT.

The sample holds one count of this clone. The chain couples TRBV7-9 to TRBJ2-7; 7 bases map to TRBD1. The CDR3 totals 17 residues. V lost 1 base to trimming and J lost 1 base; unmatched junction nucleotides: 10. Germline V lookup: CDR1 SEHNR, CDR2 FQNEAQ (reference sequence). The CDR3 is CASSLGIAGGGSYEQYF. The CDR3 DNA is TGTGCCAGCAGCTTAGGAATTGCAGGGGGTGGGTCCTACGAGCAGTACTTC.

V and J are TRBV6-5 and TRBJ1-2, with TRBD1 as a possible D gene (6 bases). The CDR3 has 12 amino acids. The V gene's germline CDR1 is MNHEY and CDR2 SVGAGI. With 6 bases removed from V and 7 bases from J, the gap between germline ends came to 12 bases. The CDR3 is CASRHRESGYTF. The CDR3 DNA is TGTGCCAGCAGACACAGGGAGTCTGGCTACACCTTC.

The chain has TRBV3-1 (or the pseudogene TRBV3-2) and TRBJ2-3, with D possibly TRBD1 on 5 matching bases. Trimming cost V 3 bases and J 0 bases, with 7 bases left between them. Looked up from germline, CDR1 is LGHDT and CDR2 is YNNKEL (reference sequence). CDR3 length: 14 amino acids. CDR3 in DNA: TGTGCCAGCAGCCACAGGACAAGCACAGATACGCAGTATTTT. It is translated as CASSHRTSTDTQYF.

The J gene is TRBJ2-3, the V gene TRBV18; 7 bases are shared with TRBD2. The CDR3 consists of 15 residues. The V gene end was trimmed by 2 bases and the J gene end by 7 bases; junction bases not matched to a gene: 9. From germline, CDR1 is KGHSH and CDR2 LQKENI. The CDR3 reads CASSPEAGRVNTQYF. The DNA of the CDR3 is TGTGCCAGCTCACCAGAAGCAGGGAGGGTGAATACGCAGTATTTT.

The rearrangement uses TRBV6-5 and TRBJ2-7; 9 bases line up with TRBD2. The CDR3 extends over 14 amino acids. The germline CDR1 and CDR2 sequences are MNHEY and SVGAGI. Unmatched junction bases numbered 8, after V lost 8 bases and J lost 3 bases. This chain's CDR3 is CASFPAGGSYEQYF. CDR3 nucleotide sequence: TGTGCCAGCTTTCCCGCGGGGGGGAGCTACGAGCAGTACTTC.

In its sample, this clone was seen once. This sequence joins TRBV3-1 (or the pseudogene TRBV3-2) and TRBJ2-1; 11 bases are shared with TRBD2. The trim removed 0 bases at V and 4 bases at J, leaving 14 bases unmatched. Germline lookup yields CDR1 LGHDT and CDR2 YNNKEL (reference sequence). The CDR3 covers 20 residues. The CDR3 DNA reads as TGTGCCAGCAGCCAAGAGTTCTTGGCTAGCGGGGGGCGGGGTTACAATGAGCAGTTCTTC. Translating it yields CASSQEFLASGGRGYNEQFF.

The rearrangement joins TRBV5-1 to TRBJ2-7; 9 nucleotides align to TRBD1. The CDR3 runs 15 residues. The V gene end was trimmed by 4 bases and the J gene end by 1 base; junction bases not matched to a gene: 6. Germline loops: CDR1 SGHRS, CDR2 YFSETQ. The chain's CDR3 is CASSQVQGASYEQYF. CDR3 DNA: TGCGCCAGCAGCCAAGTACAGGGGGCATCCTACGAGCAGTACTTC.

The genes are TRBV23-1 and TRBJ2-1; 9 bases fit TRBD2. TRBV23-1 is filed as an ORF, its function uncertain. The CDR3 length is 15 residues. V lost 6 bases, J lost 2 bases, and 5 bases stayed unmatched. CDR3 DNA: TGCGCCAGCAGCGAGCGGGGGGCCACCTACAATGAGCAGTTCTTC. This codes for CASSERGATYNEQFF.

This clone was recorded only once. V gene TRBV5-1 combines with J gene TRBJ2-5; the D gene is possibly TRBD1 (5 bases). V lost 4 bases, J lost 2 bases, and 18 bases lay in between. This CDR3 is 16 amino acids long. Looked up from germline, CDR1 is SGHRS and CDR2 is YFSETQ. The DNA for the CDR3 is TGCGCCAGCAGCCCCTCACTAACGGACAAGCAAGAGACCCAGTACTTC. It encodes CASSPSLTDKQETQYF.

The chain joins TRBV3-1 (or the pseudogene TRBV3-2) to TRBJ2-1; maybe TRBD1 (6 bases). Germline values: CDR1 LGHDT, CDR2 YNNKEL (reference sequence). V was cut by 2 bases and J by 6 bases, with 14 bases left in between. This CDR3 is built from 15 residues. CDR3 nucleotide sequence: TGTGCCAGCAGCCAATTTGCTAGCAGGGGCAATGAGCAGTTCTTC. Amino acid sequence: CASSQFASRGNEQFF.

The chain uses TRBV10-3 and TRBJ2-7, with 7 nucleotides matching TRBD1. Germline CDR1 and CDR2: ENHRY and SYGVKD. The CDR3 sequence is 14 residues long. Germline trimming cut 9 bases from V and 1 base from J; bases unmatched to any gene: 9. The chain's CDR3 is CAIGPDRVSYEQYF. CDR3 DNA sequence: TGTGCCATAGGACCCGACAGGGTTTCCTACGAGCAGTACTTC.

The chain combines TRBV4-2 with TRBJ2-2, with D hard to call. This CDR3 is built from 15 residues. The germline gives CDR1 LGHNA, CDR2 YNFKEQ. Trimming took off 0 bases at V and 4 bases at J, with 9 bases between the two ends. CDR3 nucleotides: TGTGCCAGCAGCCAAGAACAAGGAGTCACCGGGGAGCTGTTTTTT. This translates into CASSQEQGVTGELFF.

This clone was recorded a few times. The chain couples TRBV30 to TRBJ2-3; 8 bases are a match to TRBD1. Germline assignment: CDR1 GTSNPN and CDR2 SVGIG (reference sequence). CDR3 length: 15 amino acids. The trim removed 4 bases at V and 0 bases at J, leaving 6 bases unmatched. As DNA, the CDR3 is TGTGCCTGGACTCTCGGGACAGGTAGCACAGATACGCAGTATTTT. Its protein is CAWTLGTGSTDTQYF.

The gene calls are TRBV5-1 and TRBJ2-7; TRBD1 matches 7 bases. After removal of 3 bases from V and 5 bases from J, the junction contained 8 bases not matched to a gene. This CDR3 has 14 amino acids. The germline V gene has CDR1 SGHRS and CDR2 YFSETQ. The CDR3 nucleotides read TGCGCCAGCAGCTATACCGTGACAGGGAACGAGCAGTACTTC. Its translation is CASSYTVTGNEQYF. The full variable domain, its missing parts supplied by reference TRBV5-1 and TRBJ2-7, is KAGVTQTPRYLIKTRGQQVTLSCSPISGHRSVSWYQQTPGQGLQFLFEYFSETQRNKGNFPGRFSGRQFSNSRSEMNVSTLELGDSALYLCASSYTVTGNEQYFGPGTRLTVT.

CDR3 protein: CASSQLNTGELFF. The CDR3 bases are TGCGCCAGCAGCCAACTTAACACCGGGGAGCTGTTTTTT. The rearrangement links TRBV5-1 to TRBJ2-2; no clear D gene. Trimming took off 4 bases at V and 2 bases at J, with 6 bases between the two ends. In germline, CDR1 is SGHRS, CDR2 YFSETQ. The CDR3 covers 13 residues.

The genes are TRBV5-6 and TRBJ2-7; a possible D gene is TRBD2 (7 bases). CDR3 length: 15 residues. The V gene's germline CDR1 is SGHDT and CDR2 YYEEEE. Trimming stripped 1 base from V and 0 bases from J, with 11 bases between. The CDR3 loop is CASSLSGGPSYEQYF. The CDR3, as DNA: TGTGCCAGCAGCTTGTCCGGGGGGCCCTCCTACGAGCAGTACTTC.

The chain links TRBV3-1 (or the pseudogene TRBV3-2) to TRBJ1-1; TRBD1 matches at 9 bases. With V trimmed by 0 bases and J by 4 bases, 9 bases remained unmatched. Germline CDR1 reads LGHDT; CDR2 reads YNNKEL (reference sequence). The CDR3 covers 17 residues. In nucleotides, the CDR3 is TGTGCCAGCAGCCAAGATTTCGGACAGGGGCAGACCACTGAAGCTTTCTTT. Translation gives CASSQDFGQGQTTEAFF.

V gene TRBV9 combines with J gene TRBJ1-2, with D possibly TRBD1 on 5 matching bases. CDR3 length: 15 amino acids. The germline gives CDR1 SGDLS, CDR2 YYNGEE. The ends were cut back, 0 bases at V and 2 bases at J, with 11 bases in the middle. CDR3 sequence reads: CASSVGRGTNYGYTF. For the CDR3, the DNA is TGTGCCAGCAGCGTAGGAAGGGGAACGAACTATGGCTACACCTTC.